The 11 T cell receptor beta chains listed next were all sequenced from one sample in a study of technical replicates of blood from a few donors. Data came from immunoSEQ multiplex PCR; TCRdb stores just in-frame clones and leaves some out. Of about 88,000 clones listed, under 95% were seen once; the top ten hold about 0.24%. Material for sequencing was T cells isolated from PBMCs. All receptors derive from a human donor in good health.

J is TRBJ2-3 and V is TRBV7-9; D gene unclear. Germline CDR1 reads SEHNR; CDR2 reads FQNEAQ (reference sequence). V dropped 1 base and J dropped 6 bases, with 5 bases sitting between them. The CDR3 is 12 residues long. The CDR3 spells CASSLVRDTQYF. For the CDR3, the DNA is TGTGCCAGCAGCTTAGTGCGGGATACGCAGTATTTT.

V gene TRBV5-1 combines with J gene TRBJ2-1; tentative D call: TRBD2 (6 bases). Trimming took 0 bases from V and 7 from J, leaving 11 bases between them. Germline V lookup: CDR1 SGHRS, CDR2 YFSETQ. The CDR3 length is 14 residues. This chain's CDR3 is CASSLDGGGNEQFF. CDR3 nucleotides: TGCGCCAGCAGCTTGGATGGAGGAGGGAATGAGCAGTTCTTC.

The CDR3 region has the DNA TGTGCCAGCAGTTCCACAGGGAATCCGACCTATGGCTACACCTTC. Its protein is CASSSTGNPTYGYTF. The J gene is TRBJ1-2, the V gene TRBV28, with a possible D match to TRBD1 (6 bases). CDR3 length: 15 residues. Trimming took 4 bases from V and 4 from J, leaving 16 bases between them. Germline lookup yields CDR1 MDHEN and CDR2 SYDVKM.

The chain employs TRBV19 and TRBJ1-5; D not resolved. The germline V gene has CDR1 LNHDA and CDR2 SQIVND (reference sequence). The ends were cut back, 1 base at V and 4 bases at J, with 8 bases in the middle. The CDR3 loop spans 14 amino acids. CDR3 residues: CASSIGDKNQPQHF. CDR3 coding DNA: TGTGCCAGTAGTATAGGAGACAAAAATCAGCCCCAGCATTTT.

This sequence joins TRBV7-8 and TRBJ2-7; tentative D call: TRBD1 (6 bases). Germline CDR1 is SGHVS and CDR2 is FQNEAQ. The CDR3 has 18 amino acids. V was clipped by 5 bases and J by 5 bases, with 28 bases between them. CDR3: CASSRTILGQQSRNEQYF. The CDR3 DNA reads TGTGCCAGCAGCCGAACAATTCTCGGACAGCAATCCCGAAACGAGCAGTACTTC.

V usage is TRBV7-2 and J usage is TRBJ2-1, with 13 positions matching TRBD2. CDR3 length equals 15 residues. The germline V gene has CDR1 SGHTA and CDR2 FQGNSA. V trimming: 5 bases; J trimming: 7 bases; junction bases outside the gene matches: 5. The CDR3 protein is CASSIRGLAGNEQFF. The CDR3 DNA reads TGTGCCAGCAGCATAAGGGGACTAGCGGGAAATGAGCAGTTCTTC. The full variable domain, rest sourced from reference TRBV7-2 and TRBJ2-1, is GAGVSQSPSNKVTEKGKDVELRCDPISGHTALYWYRQSLGQGLEFLIYFQGNSAPDKSGLPSDRFSAERTGGSVSTLTIQRTQQEDSAVYLCASSIRGLAGNEQFFGPGTRLTVL.

The chain joins TRBV5-4 to TRBJ2-1; TRBD2 might be the D (6 bases). Looked up from germline, CDR1 is SGHNT and CDR2 is YYREEE (reference sequence). V lost 4 bases and J 7 bases, leaving 21 bases between the germline ends. The CDR3 is made up of 16 amino acids. The CDR3 region has the DNA TGTGCCAGCAGCCTTGGGGTAGCGGTCGAGGGTAATGAGCAGTTCTTC. Protein: CASSLGVAVEGNEQFF.

The chain couples TRBV6-5 to TRBJ1-1, with a possible D match to TRBD1 (6 bases). Per germline, CDR1 MNHEY and CDR2 SVGAGI. This CDR3 comprises 14 residues. Trimming left V 0 bases short and J 4 bases short, with 9 bases between. Written as DNA, the CDR3 is TGTGCCAGCAGTTACTCCACAGGGACCACTGAAGCTTTCTTT. It codes for CASSYSTGTTEAFF.

For the CDR3, the DNA is TGCGCCAGCTCCCCCGGGGAGGGGGGGCAAGAGACCCAGTACTTC. Protein product: CASSPGEGGQETQYF. The chain uses TRBV5-1 and TRBJ2-5; D may be TRBD2 (7 bases). Germline values: CDR1 SGHRS, CDR2 YFSETQ. The CDR3 spans 15 residues. Trimming pared 7 bases from V and 2 bases from J, leaving 18 bases between.

Concerning this clone: This could be a read error, since a much larger clone is one nucleotide away. Other nucleotide sequences from this sample produce the same CDR3. V gene TRBV9 combines with J gene TRBJ2-7, with 9 bases aligning to TRBD2. Germline V gene sequence: CDR1 SGDLS, CDR2 YYNGEE. This CDR3 is built from 17 residues. V was clipped by 4 bases and J by 6 bases; unmatched bases: 17. The CDR3, as DNA: TGTGCCAGCAGCCCACTCAGTACCGGGACTAGCACCTTCGAGCAGTACTTC. It encodes CASSPLSTGTSTFEQYF.

This clone appeared a few times. This chain joins TRBV29-1 and TRBJ1-1, with a tentative D call TRBD1 (5 bases). The V gene lost 8 bases and the J gene lost 1 base, with 14 bases spanning the gap. This CDR3 comprises 13 residues. Germline lookup yields CDR1 SQVTM and CDR2 ANQGSEA. DNA for the CDR3: TGCAGCTTGCGACAGAGAGGGAACACTGAAGCTTTCTTT. Translation gives CSLRQRGNTEAFF.